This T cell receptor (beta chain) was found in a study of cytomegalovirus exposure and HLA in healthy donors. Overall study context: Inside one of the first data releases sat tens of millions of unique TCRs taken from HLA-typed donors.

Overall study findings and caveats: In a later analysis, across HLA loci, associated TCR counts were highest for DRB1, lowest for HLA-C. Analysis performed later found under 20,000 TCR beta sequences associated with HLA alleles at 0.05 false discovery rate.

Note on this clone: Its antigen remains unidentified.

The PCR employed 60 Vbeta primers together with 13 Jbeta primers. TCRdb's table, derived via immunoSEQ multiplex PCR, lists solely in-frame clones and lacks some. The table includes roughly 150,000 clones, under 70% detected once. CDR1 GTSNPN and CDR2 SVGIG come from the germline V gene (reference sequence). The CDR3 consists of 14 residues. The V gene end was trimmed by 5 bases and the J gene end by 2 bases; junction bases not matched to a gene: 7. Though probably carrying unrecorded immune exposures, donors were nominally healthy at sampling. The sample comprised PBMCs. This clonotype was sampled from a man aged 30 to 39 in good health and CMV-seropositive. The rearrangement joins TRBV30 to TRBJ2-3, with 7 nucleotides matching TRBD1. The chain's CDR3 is CAWGRQGPTDTQYF. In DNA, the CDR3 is TGTGCCTGGGGACGACAGGGACCCACAGATACGCAGTATTTT.